This passage covers 30 T cell receptor beta chains from one sample sequenced in a study of blood T cell repertoires in COVID-19. The protocol was immunoSEQ multiplex PCR, while the TCRdb copy is restricted to in-frame clones and leaves out a portion. This table holds about 280,000 clones, 88% found once. Source material: peripheral blood. These receptor sequences come from a man aged 18 to 30 with active or convalescent COVID-19.

The J gene is TRBJ2-2, the V gene TRBV27, with D uncertain. V shed 2 bases and J shed 0 bases, with 4 bases lying between them. In germline, CDR1 is MNHEY, CDR2 SMNVEV (reference sequence). The CDR3 contains 14 residues. CDR3 sequence: CASSLAANTGELFF. In nucleotides, the CDR3 is TGTGCCAGCAGTTTAGCAGCGAACACCGGGGAGCTGTTTTTT.

The chain uses TRBV24-1 and TRBJ1-2; the D is unclear. This CDR3 is built from 11 residues. V lost 2 bases to trimming and J lost 6 bases, with 3 bases between them. Germline V gene sequence: CDR1 KGHDR, CDR2 SFDVKD. The CDR3 bases are TGTGCCACCAGTGATTACAATGGCTACACCTTC. It specifies CATSDYNGYTF.

This clone was recorded only once. This chain uses TRBV10-2 with TRBJ1-2; possible D gene TRBD1, 6 bases. CDR3 length equals 14 residues. V was trimmed by 8 bases and J by 7 bases, leaving 20 bases between them. CDR1 WSHSY and CDR2 SAAADI come from the germline V gene. CDR3 nucleotides: TGCGCCAGCTCCGCCCGGGTGGGGGCTATTGGCTACACCTTC. This encodes CASSARVGAIGYTF.

The V call is TRBV7-3, the J call TRBJ2-7; no firm D call. Germline lookup yields CDR1 SGHTA and CDR2 FQGTGA. The CDR3 is made up of 13 amino acids. Between the trimmed V and J ends, which lost 5 bases and 3 bases, there was a span of 11 bases. CDR3 sequence: CASSLYNGYEQYF. CDR3 coding DNA: TGTGCCAGCAGCCTCTATAATGGCTACGAGCAGTACTTC.

The CDR3 DNA sequence: TGTGCCAGCAGCCATCTCGGGACAGCTGAAAAACTGTTTTTT. It encodes CASSHLGTAEKLFF. The chain carries TRBV11-2 and TRBJ1-4, with TRBD1 matching 7 bases. Germline V CDR1 and CDR2: SGHAT, FQNNGV. The CDR3 spans 14 residues. After removal of 5 bases from V and 7 bases from J, the junction contained 7 bases not matched to a gene. The complete variable domain, with remaining parts taken from reference TRBV11-2 and TRBJ1-4, reads EAGVAQSPRYKIIEKRQSVAFWCNPISGHATLYWYQQILGQGPKLLIQFQNNGVVDDSQLPKDRFSAERLKGVDSTLKIQPAKLEDSAVYLCASSHLGTAEKLFFGSGTQLSVL.

This rearrangement joins TRBV27 to TRBJ1-1; possibly TRBD1 for D (5 bases). The CDR3 is 15 amino acids. Trimming pared 2 bases from V and 5 bases from J, leaving 15 bases between. CDR1 MNHEY and CDR2 SMNVEV come from the germline V gene (reference sequence). The CDR3 sequence is CASSLRGRVRTEAFF. CDR3 sequence (DNA): TGTGCCAGCAGTTTAAGGGGTAGGGTTCGAACTGAAGCTTTCTTT.

This rearrangement joins TRBV7-7 to TRBJ2-1; 10 bases align to TRBD2. Per the germline V gene, CDR1 is SSHAT and CDR2 is FNYEAQ (reference sequence). The CDR3 runs to 17 residues. Trimming cost V 5 bases and J 0 bases; bases outside gene matches: 7. The CDR3 loop is CASSPGLAISSYNEQFF. For the CDR3, the DNA is TGTGCCAGCAGCCCGGGACTAGCGATAAGCTCCTACAATGAGCAGTTCTTC.

V is TRBV7-2 and J is TRBJ2-2; 7 bases match TRBD2. Germline V gene lookup returns CDR1 SGHTA and CDR2 FQGNSA. This CDR3 is 14 amino acids long. Germline trimming cut 5 bases from V and 4 bases from J; bases unmatched to any gene: 4. The CDR3 loop is CASSGLAATGELFF. The CDR3 region has the DNA TGTGCCAGCAGCGGGCTAGCGGCCACCGGGGAGCTGTTTTTT.

V is TRBV7-6 and J is TRBJ2-3; 12 bases align to TRBD2. Germline CDR1 reads SGHVS; CDR2 reads FNYEAQ. V trimming: 4 bases; J trimming: 0 bases; junction bases outside the gene matches: 11. The CDR3 length is 19 residues. CDR3 region: CASSSPRLAGALSTDTQYF. In nucleotides, the CDR3 is TGTGCCAGCAGCTCACCAAGACTAGCGGGGGCACTCAGCACAGATACGCAGTATTTT.

The chain links TRBV1 to TRBJ1-2. TRBV1 has pseudogene status. This CDR3 has 16 residues. The CDR3 DNA reads as TGCACCAGCAGCCCTCAAGCCCGCCGAACGGGCTATGGCTACACCTTC. Translating gives CTSSPQARRTGYGYTF.

The V and J genes are TRBV6-4 and TRBJ2-3; 10 positions agree with TRBD2. Germline V lookup: CDR1 MRHNA, CDR2 SNTAGT. V was clipped by 3 bases and J by 2 bases; unmatched bases: 2. The CDR3 has 15 residues. This chain's CDR3 is CASSDTSGATDTQYF. CDR3 nucleotide sequence: TGTGCCAGCAGTGATACTAGCGGGGCCACAGATACGCAGTATTTT.

This rearrangement joins TRBV9 to TRBJ2-1, with 9 bases lining up with TRBD2. The CDR3 is 15 residues long. CDR1 and CDR2 (germline): SGDLS, YYNGEE. With 0 bases clipped from V and 2 bases from J, the junction kept 0 bases outside the gene matches. The CDR3 DNA follows: TGTGCCAGCAGCGTAGCTAGCGGGGCCTACAATGAGCAGTTCTTC. This encodes CASSVASGAYNEQFF.

The V gene is TRBV9, the J gene TRBJ2-7; 7 bases are shared with TRBD1. The CDR3 totals 15 residues. Germline CDR1 and CDR2: SGDLS and YYNGEE. J lost 0 bases, V lost 4 bases, and 7 bases had no gene match. CDR3 sequence (DNA): TGTGCCAGCAGCCTCGGACAGGCTAGCTCCTACGAGCAGTACTTC. As protein: CASSLGQASSYEQYF.

This chain connects TRBV10-3 to TRBJ1-5; 10 positions match TRBD1. Trimming removed 5 bases from V and 1 base from J; junction bases left unmatched: 8. There are 17 residues in the CDR3. CDR1 and CDR2 (germline): ENHRY, SYGVKD. The CDR3 bases are TGTGCCATCAGTCCATCCGGGACAGGGGCCAGCAATCAGCCCCAGCATTTT. It translates to CAISPSGTGASNQPQHF.

V is TRBV12-3 or TRBV12-4 and J is TRBJ2-1; D uncertain. Between the trimmed V and J ends, which lost 9 bases and 14 bases, there was a span of 20 bases. There are 12 residues in the CDR3. The CDR3, as DNA: TGTGCCAGTGGCCAGGATATGGCAGTGAAGTTCTTC. The encoded protein is CASGQDMAVKFF.

This chain uses TRBV29-1 with TRBJ2-6, with 9 bases matching TRBD1. Germline-derived CDR1 and CDR2 are SQVTM and ANQGSEA. The CDR3 is 18 residues long. The ends lost 0 bases at V and 3 bases at J; junction bases unmatched: 9. The CDR3 coding sequence is TGCAGCGTTGAAGACCCTAGACAGGGGGTGCGTGGGGCCAACGTCCTGACTTTC. Its protein is CSVEDPRQGVRGANVLTF.

CDR3 residues: CASSTNRATGLEQYF. The CDR3, as DNA: TGTGCCAGCAGCACCAACAGGGCTACAGGTCTCGAGCAGTACTTC. J is TRBJ2-7 and V is TRBV7-9; perhaps TRBD1 as D (6 bases). CDR1 is SEHNR and CDR2 is FQNEAQ in the germline V gene (reference sequence). This CDR3 has 15 residues. Trimming shortened V by 5 bases and J by 6 bases, and 20 bases separated the two germline ends.

This clone occurred once. J is TRBJ1-2 and V is TRBV29-1; tentative D call: TRBD1 (6 bases). CDR3 length: 13 residues. Germline lookup yields CDR1 SQVTM and CDR2 ANQGSEA. Trimming took 5 bases from V and 5 from J, leaving 15 bases between them. CDR3 region: CSVQLTGEYGYTF. In DNA, the CDR3 is TGCAGCGTTCAACTGACAGGAGAGTATGGCTACACCTTC.

The CDR3 region is CASSPGAGALNTGELFF. The DNA for the CDR3 is TGTGCCAGCAGCCCAGGGGCGGGGGCCCTGAACACCGGGGAGCTGTTTTTT. The chain uses TRBV7-2 and TRBJ2-2; a possible D gene is TRBD2 (7 bases). CDR3 size: 17 residues. Trimming shortened V by 5 bases and J by 1 base, and 17 bases separated the two germline ends. Looked up from germline, CDR1 is SGHTA and CDR2 is FQGNSA.

This chain joins TRBV6-5 and TRBJ1-4, with TRBD1 matching over 7 bases. Per germline, CDR1 MNHEY and CDR2 SVGAGI. V lost 6 bases and J lost 8; bases outside the gene matches: 9. This CDR3 is built from 14 residues. The CDR3: CASRSQGVREKLFF. CDR3 DNA sequence: TGTGCCAGCAGATCGCAGGGGGTGCGGGAAAAACTGTTTTTT.

This clone was detected once. The chain is built from TRBV24-1 and TRBJ1-4; TRBD1 matches at 10 bases. J was trimmed by 0 bases and V by 3 bases; bases with no gene match: 3. Germline V gene sequence: CDR1 KGHDR, CDR2 SFDVKD. The CDR3 totals 17 residues. CDR3 coding DNA: TGTGCCACCAGTGATGGGGACAGGGGATCAACTAATGAAAAACTGTTTTTT. Protein product: CATSDGDRGSTNEKLFF.

The chain is built from TRBV4-1 and TRBJ2-7; 11 nucleotides align to TRBD1. The ends lost 3 bases at V and 6 bases at J; junction bases unmatched: 7. Germline V gene sequence: CDR1 MGHRA, CDR2 YSYEKL. The CDR3 covers 15 residues. CDR3 residues: CASSHPRTGGPEQYF. The CDR3 nucleotides are TGCGCCAGCAGCCATCCTAGGACAGGGGGCCCCGAGCAGTACTTC.

V gene TRBV14 combines with J gene TRBJ2-7; maybe TRBD1 (6 bases). V was shortened by 0 bases and J by 6 bases, with 18 bases between the two germline ends. The CDR3 contains 16 residues. Per the germline V gene, CDR1 is SGHDN and CDR2 is FVKESK. Written as DNA, the CDR3 is TGTGCCAGCAGCCAAGATCGGGCAGGGGAACGTTTCGAGCAGTACTTC. This translates into CASSQDRAGERFEQYF.

The chain links TRBV7-2 to TRBJ1-5; D might be TRBD1 (6 bases). The CDR3 covers 15 residues. The V gene's germline CDR1 is SGHTA and CDR2 FQGNSA. V lost 2 bases and J 7 bases, leaving 15 bases between the germline ends. As DNA, the CDR3 is TGTGCCAGCAGCTTAATAGGGACATCTAGGCAGCCCCAGCATTTT. Translated: CASSLIGTSRQPQHF.

This clone was seen only a few times. V usage is TRBV7-9 and J usage is TRBJ2-3; no definite D call. CDR1 is SEHNR, CDR2 FQNEAQ, per germline (reference sequence). V was clipped by 6 bases and J by 2 bases, with 3 bases between them. This CDR3 has 11 amino acids. CDR3 nucleotide sequence: TGTGCCAGCAGTTACACAGATACGCAGTATTTT. This sequence encodes CASSYTDTQYF.

The chain uses TRBV15 and TRBJ2-7; a possible D gene is TRBD1 (6 bases). Germline V lookup: CDR1 LNHNV, CDR2 YYDKDF (reference sequence). Trimming removed 2 bases from V and 5 bases from J, with 16 bases in between. The CDR3 runs to 15 residues. The CDR3 reads CATSRNREPPNEQYF. The CDR3 nucleotides read TGTGCCACCAGCAGAAACAGGGAGCCGCCCAACGAGCAGTACTTC.

This clone was counted a few times. V is TRBV5-1 and J is TRBJ2-7; 10 bases align to TRBD2. Germline V CDR1 and CDR2: SGHRS, YFSETQ. CDR3 length: 14 residues. V lost 4 bases to trimming and J lost 7 bases; unmatched junction nucleotides: 8. This CDR3 is CASSISGGAREQYF. In DNA form, the CDR3 reads TGCGCCAGCAGCATAAGCGGGGGGGCCCGGGAGCAGTACTTC.

The rearrangement joins TRBV6-2 or TRBV6-3 to TRBJ1-2; D is possibly TRBD1 (5 bases). V was trimmed by 5 bases and J by 3 bases, leaving 16 bases between them. This CDR3 is built from 15 residues. Germline V gives CDR1 MNHEY, CDR2 SVGEGT. CDR3 in amino acids: CASSPLNDRYYGYTF. CDR3 in DNA: TGTGCCAGCAGTCCCCTTAACGACAGATACTATGGCTACACCTTC.

The CDR3 is CASSLRWTENTEAFF. DNA for the CDR3: TGTGCCAGCAGCTTAAGGTGGACAGAGAACACTGAAGCTTTCTTT. This chain joins TRBV11-2 and TRBJ1-1; the D gene is possibly TRBD1 (6 bases). The CDR3 has 15 residues. V was cut by 2 bases and J by 1 base, with 11 bases left in between. Per the germline V gene, CDR1 is SGHAT and CDR2 is FQNNGV.

This clone was counted a single time. V usage is TRBV2 and J usage is TRBJ1-6; D possibly corresponds to TRBD1 (6 bases). The ends were cut back, 5 bases at V and 7 bases at J, with 24 bases in the middle. The CDR3 is 18 amino acids. The germline CDR1 and CDR2 sequences are SNHLY and FYNNEI. CDR3 in amino acids: CASSHKQGVRVRNSPLHF. CDR3 nucleotides: TGTGCCAGCAGTCATAAACAGGGAGTTCGGGTTCGGAATTCACCCCTCCACTTT.